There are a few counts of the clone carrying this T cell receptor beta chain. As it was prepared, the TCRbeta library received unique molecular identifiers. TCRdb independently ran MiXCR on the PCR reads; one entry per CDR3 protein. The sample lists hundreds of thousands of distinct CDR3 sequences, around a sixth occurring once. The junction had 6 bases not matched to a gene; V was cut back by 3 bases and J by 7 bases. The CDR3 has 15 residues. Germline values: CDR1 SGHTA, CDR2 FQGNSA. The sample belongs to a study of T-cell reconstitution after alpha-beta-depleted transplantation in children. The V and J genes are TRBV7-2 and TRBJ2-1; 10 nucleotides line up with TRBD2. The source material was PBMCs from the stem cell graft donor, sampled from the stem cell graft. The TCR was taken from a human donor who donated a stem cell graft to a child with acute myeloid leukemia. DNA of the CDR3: TGTGCCAGCAGCTTTGGGACTAGCGCGGGTAATGAGCAGTTCTTC. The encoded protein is CASSFGTSAGNEQFF.